One and the same sample provided the 29 T cell receptor beta chains below, sequenced in a study of shared clonotypes between healthy human individuals. The data were produced by immunoSEQ multiplex PCR, yet TCRdb's version contains in-frame clones alone and is incomplete. The sample consists of some 1,600,000 clones, about 98% of them appearing once. The specimen sequenced was naive CD4+ T cells sorted from blood. Subset of the sample: CD45RA+ positively selected. These TCRs come from a man between 25 and 39 years old in good health.

The genes are TRBV5-6 and TRBJ2-3; tentative D call: TRBD2 (6 bases). The V end lost 3 bases, the J end lost 6 bases, and 11 bases lay between the germline ends. This CDR3 comprises 13 residues. Germline CDR1 and CDR2: SGHDT and YYEEEE. The CDR3 nucleotides are TGTGCCAGCAGCTCAACTAGCCTGGATACGCAGTATTTT. Translation gives CASSSTSLDTQYF. The variable domain in full, completed from reference TRBV5-6 and TRBJ2-3, reads DAGVTQSPTHLIKTRGQQVTLRCSPKSGHDTVSWYQQALGQGPQFIFQYYEEEERQRGNFPDRFSGHQFPNYSSELNVNALLLGDSALYLCASSSTSLDTQYFGPGTRLTVL.

This rearrangement joins TRBV5-1 to TRBJ2-3; perhaps TRBD2 as D (6 bases). V lost 4 bases and J 5 bases, leaving 23 bases between the germline ends. The CDR3 contains 17 residues. Germline-derived CDR1 and CDR2 are SGHRS and YFSETQ. CDR3 residues: CASSDVVGGVGVDTQYF. CDR3 DNA sequence: TGCGCCAGCAGCGATGTCGTCGGGGGAGTAGGAGTAGATACGCAGTATTTT.

With regard to this clone: The sample holds other DNA sequences that translate to the same CDR3. The chain couples TRBV28 to TRBJ1-5; 8 positions agree with TRBD1. Germline values: CDR1 MDHEN, CDR2 SYDVKM. This CDR3 spans 14 amino acids. Trimming removed 6 bases from V and 2 bases from J; junction bases left unmatched: 3. The CDR3 is CASSLTGGNQPQHF. For the CDR3, the DNA is TGTGCCAGCAGCCTGACAGGGGGCAATCAGCCCCAGCATTTT. The whole variable domain, filled in from reference TRBV28 and TRBJ1-5, reads DVKVTQSSRYLVKRTGEKVFLECVQDMDHENMFWYRQDPGLGLRLIYFSYDVKMKEKGDIPEGYSVSREKKERFSLILESASTNQTSMYLCASSLTGGNQPQHFGDGTRLSIL.

The chain has TRBV19 and TRBJ2-2, with 7 bases fitting TRBD1. Germline trimming cut 6 bases from V and 3 bases from J; bases unmatched to any gene: 4. The germline CDR1 and CDR2 sequences are LNHDA and SQIVND (reference sequence). CDR3 size: 14 residues. The CDR3 region has the DNA TGTGCCAGTAGGACAGGGATTTACACCGGGGAGCTGTTTTTT. This sequence encodes CASRTGIYTGELFF.

Comments on this clone: Other DNA sequences in the same sample also yield this CDR3. V and J are TRBV10-1 and TRBJ2-1; TRBD2 might be the D (6 bases). V lost 3 bases and J lost 0, with 9 bases in between. The germline gives CDR1 WNHNN, CDR2 SYGVQD (reference sequence). This CDR3 contains 15 residues. DNA of the CDR3: TGCGCCAGCAGTGACGGGGGAAGCTCCTACAATGAGCAGTTCTTC. Translation: CASSDGGSSYNEQFF.

The chain has TRBV18 and TRBJ2-5, with D perhaps TRBD1 or TRBD2 (5 bases each). CDR3 length: 17 amino acids. Germline loops: CDR1 KGHSH, CDR2 LQKENI. V lost 2 bases, J lost 0 bases, and 16 bases lay in between. CDR3 bases: TGTGCCAGCTCACCATTGAGGGACCTCCCCAACCAAGAGACCCAGTACTTC. Its protein is CASSPLRDLPNQETQYF. Variable domain in full (rest from reference TRBV18 and TRBJ2-5): NAGVMQNPRHLVRRRGQEARLRCSPMKGHSHVYWYRQLPEEGLKFMVYLQKENIIDESGMPKERFSAEFPKEGPSILRIQQVVRGDSAAYFCASSPLRDLPNQETQYFGPGTRLLVL.

The chain has TRBV5-6 and TRBJ2-6; 10 nucleotides agree with TRBD1. This CDR3 has 17 amino acids. V trimming: 3 bases; J trimming: 0 bases; junction bases outside the gene matches: 3. Germline-derived CDR1 and CDR2 are SGHDT and YYEEEE. CDR3 sequence: CASSYRDRGSGANVLTF. The DNA of the CDR3 is TGTGCCAGCAGCTACCGGGACAGGGGCTCTGGGGCCAACGTCCTGACTTTC.

Only one count was recorded for this clone. The chain employs TRBV5-4 and TRBJ1-2, with a tentative D call TRBD1 (5 bases). CDR3 size: 17 residues. With 0 bases removed from V and 4 bases from J, the gap between germline ends came to 19 bases. CDR1 is SGHNT and CDR2 is YYREEE in the germline V gene (reference sequence). The CDR3 DNA sequence: TGTGCCAGCAGCTTGGTTGTAGCAGGGTCTGCGGGCTATGGCTACACCTTC. Residues: CASSLVVAGSAGYGYTF.

This clone was counted once. Other DNA sequences in the sample encode the same CDR3. This chain links TRBV18 with TRBJ1-2; perhaps TRBD1 as D (5 bases). The CDR3 totals 13 residues. Trimming stripped 2 bases from V and 5 bases from J, with 9 bases between. From germline, CDR1 is KGHSH and CDR2 LQKENI. This chain's CDR3 is CASSPGTKYGYTF. The CDR3, as DNA: TGTGCCAGCTCACCAGGGACGAAGTATGGCTACACCTTC.

The chain employs TRBV27 and TRBJ1-2, with D perhaps TRBD1 (5 bases). This CDR3 has 15 amino acids. Germline CDR1 is MNHEY and CDR2 is SMNVEV (reference sequence). Trimming removed 6 bases at V and 1 base at J, with 15 bases between. CDR3 DNA: TGTGCCAGCAGGTCCGACAGCTTACATAACTATGGCTACACCTTC. It translates to CASRSDSLHNYGYTF.

Concerning this clone itself: Within the sample, other DNA sequences also encode this same CDR3. The V call is TRBV27, the J call TRBJ2-7, with TRBD2 identical over 9 bases. Germline CDR1 MNHEY, CDR2 SMNVEV (reference sequence). The length of the CDR3 is 13 residues. Trimming cost V 2 bases and J 6 bases; bases outside gene matches: 2. The CDR3, as DNA: TGTGCCAGCAGTTTAGTACTAGCGGGCGAGCAGTACTTC. It is translated as CASSLVLAGEQYF.

This clone has only one observation. The CDR3 bases are TGCAGCGTTGTGGGCGGGAGAGCGGCTTCCTACAATGAGCAGTTCTTC. It is translated as CSVVGGRAASYNEQFF. The chain employs TRBV29-1 and TRBJ2-1, with 7 positions matching TRBD2. The V and J ends lost 4 bases and 1 base, in that order; junction bases with no gene match: 10. The CDR3 consists of 16 residues. Germline V gene sequence: CDR1 SQVTM, CDR2 ANQGSEA.

This chain links TRBV6-5 with TRBJ2-7; D possibly corresponds to TRBD1 (6 bases). This CDR3 region has 15 residues. CDR1 is MNHEY and CDR2 is SVGAGI in the germline V gene. Trimming left V 5 bases short and J 0 bases short, with 14 bases between. The CDR3 here is CASSLNGGFSYEQYF. Written as DNA, the CDR3 is TGTGCCAGCAGTCTCAATGGGGGCTTCTCCTACGAGCAGTACTTC.

This clone has a single count. Other nucleotide sequences in the sample specify the same CDR3. V usage is TRBV18 and J usage is TRBJ2-7; the match to TRBD2 covers 9 bases. The CDR3 sequence is 13 residues long. J was trimmed by 5 bases and V by 2 bases; bases with no gene match: 1. Germline V gene sequence: CDR1 KGHSH, CDR2 LQKENI. CDR3 sequence (DNA): TGTGCCAGCTCACCAGCGGGAGGGGACGAGCAGTACTTC. Translating it yields CASSPAGGDEQYF.

This chain connects TRBV28 to TRBJ1-5; possibly TRBD1 for D (5 bases). Germline CDR1 MDHEN, CDR2 SYDVKM. Trimming removed 3 bases at V and 2 bases at J, with 17 bases between. The CDR3 has 17 amino acids. DNA for the CDR3: TGTGCCAGCAGTTTCGGTCAGGGAAGGGTTGGCAATCAGCCCCAGCATTTT. Translated, it gives CASSFGQGRVGNQPQHF.

Notes on this clone: The same CDR3 can be traced to other DNA sequences in this sample. The V call is TRBV5-4, the J call TRBJ1-5, with unresolved D. There are 14 residues in the CDR3. V lost 2 bases and J lost 0, with 6 bases in between. Germline CDR1 is SGHNT and CDR2 is YYREEE (reference sequence). The CDR3 loop is CASSFRGSNQPQHF. CDR3 sequence (DNA): TGTGCCAGCAGCTTCCGGGGTAGCAATCAGCCCCAGCATTTT.

The chain joins TRBV28 to TRBJ1-4; 7 bases align to TRBD1. The CDR3 totals 14 residues. V shed 5 bases, J shed 8 bases, and the junction held 8 bases outside the gene matches. Germline CDR1 MDHEN, CDR2 SYDVKM. In nucleotides, the CDR3 is TGTGCCAGCAGTCAAGACAGGGTGGTCGAAAAACTGTTTTTT. Protein: CASSQDRVVEKLFF.

The rearrangement joins TRBV29-1 to TRBJ1-2, with a weak D call TRBD1 (6 bases). V lost 4 bases, J lost 8 bases, and 11 bases lay in between. There are 11 residues in the CDR3. Germline V gives CDR1 SQVTM, CDR2 ANQGSEA. The CDR3, as DNA: TGCAGCGTTGTTCAGGGGAGCGGCTACACCTTC. Its protein is CSVVQGSGYTF.

This chain connects TRBV18 to TRBJ2-5; D ambiguous. CDR1 and CDR2 (germline): KGHSH, LQKENI. The CDR3 spans 15 residues. Between the trimmed V and J ends, which lost 1 base and 4 bases, there was a span of 13 bases. CDR3: CASSPLGVPPETQYF. For the CDR3, the DNA is TGTGCCAGCTCACCACTTGGGGTCCCGCCAGAGACCCAGTACTTC.

Written as DNA, the CDR3 is TGTGCCAGTAGGCGGGGGACTTATAGCAATCAGCCCCAGCATTTT. Its protein is CASRRGTYSNQPQHF. The chain carries TRBV19 and TRBJ1-5; the D gene is possibly TRBD1 (5 bases). CDR3 length equals 15 residues. The V end was cut by 6 bases, the J end by 0 bases, with 12 bases between. The germline V gene encodes CDR1 LNHDA and CDR2 SQIVND (reference sequence).

J is TRBJ2-2 and V is TRBV5-1, with 11 bases that match TRBD2. The CDR3 is made up of 15 amino acids. Germline CDR1 and CDR2: SGHRS and YFSETQ. V was clipped by 4 bases and J by 7 bases; unmatched bases: 6. The DNA for the CDR3 is TGCGCCAGCAGCCCCGGGACTAGCGGCGTCGGGGAGCTGTTTTTT. Translated, it gives CASSPGTSGVGELFF.

The chain has TRBV27 and TRBJ2-5; D tentatively fits TRBD1 or TRBD2 (5 bases each). Trimming removed 6 bases at V and 5 bases at J, with 10 bases between. Germline CDR1 is MNHEY and CDR2 is SMNVEV (reference sequence). The CDR3 contains 12 residues. The CDR3 reads CASRGVGETQYF. The CDR3 DNA follows: TGTGCCAGCAGGGGGGTCGGCGAGACCCAGTACTTC.

CDR3 coding DNA: TGTGCCTGGAGAAAGGGAGGGTCGAACACCGGGGAGCTGTTTTTT. Amino acid sequence: CAWRKGGSNTGELFF. The gene calls are TRBV30 and TRBJ2-2, with 7 bases that match TRBD2. Unmatched junction bases numbered 4, after V lost 3 bases and J lost 0 bases. The CDR3 has 15 residues. CDR1 and CDR2 (germline): GTSNPN, SVGIG (reference sequence).

J is TRBJ2-5 and V is TRBV5-1; D is unclear. This CDR3 comprises 14 residues. Trimming left V 3 bases short and J 2 bases short, with 11 bases between. In germline, CDR1 is SGHRS, CDR2 YFSETQ. The CDR3 nucleotides read TGCGCCAGCAGCTCCATAGGCAGACAAGAGACCCAGTACTTC. It yields the protein CASSSIGRQETQYF.

The CDR3 here is CASSARQSSYNEQFF. CDR3 coding DNA: TGTGCCAGCAGTGCTCGACAGAGCTCCTACAATGAGCAGTTCTTC. The V and J genes are TRBV2 and TRBJ2-1; the D gene is possibly TRBD1 (5 bases). V lost 4 bases and J lost 0, with 10 bases in between. CDR1 and CDR2 (germline): SNHLY, FYNNEI. CDR3 size: 15 residues.

This clone was counted a single time. This rearrangement joins TRBV5-1 to TRBJ2-1, with 9 bases fitting TRBD1. The CDR3 sequence is 15 residues long. Germline CDR1 is SGHRS and CDR2 is YFSETQ. V was clipped by 0 bases and J by 5 bases; unmatched bases: 3. CDR3 coding DNA: TGCGCCAGCAGCTTGGCACAGGGGGCCGACAATGAGCAGTTCTTC. It specifies CASSLAQGADNEQFF.

The chain has TRBV9 and TRBJ1-1; no reliable D call. CDR3 length: 14 residues. The V gene's germline CDR1 is SGDLS and CDR2 YYNGEE. Deletions cut 1 base from V and 2 bases from J, with 9 bases between. CDR3 sequence (DNA): TGTGCCAGCAGCGTACGGTCCGGAAACACTGAAGCTTTCTTT. It translates to CASSVRSGNTEAFF.

The J gene is TRBJ2-7, the V gene TRBV5-4, with D hard to call. Trimming took off 4 bases at V and 3 bases at J, with 11 bases between the two ends. Looked up from germline, CDR1 is SGHNT and CDR2 is YYREEE (reference sequence). The CDR3 totals 13 residues. CDR3: CASSRYGDYEQYF. The CDR3 DNA reads TGTGCCAGCAGCCGTTATGGGGACTACGAGCAGTACTTC.

The V call is TRBV5-1, the J call TRBJ2-2; D tentatively reads TRBD1 or TRBD2 (6 bases each). CDR1 SGHRS and CDR2 YFSETQ come from the germline V gene. V dropped 3 bases and J dropped 3 bases, with 9 bases sitting between them. This CDR3 region has 14 residues. The chain's CDR3 is CASSWGADTGELFF. The CDR3 bases are TGCGCCAGCAGCTGGGGGGCCGACACCGGGGAGCTGTTTTTT.